The TCR beta chain under discussion was sequenced for a study of immune evolution from preneoplasia to lung adenocarcinoma. The assay was immunoSEQ multiplex PCR, and TCRdb's table has in-frame clones only and misses some. The sample shows 9,500 to 15,000 clones, more than 70% of them seen only once. A word on this clone: Its antigen is currently unknown.

Germline CDR1 MDHEN, CDR2 SYDVKM. The CDR3 length is 14 residues. V lost 3 bases and J 5 bases, leaving 13 bases between the germline ends. Study results and caveats: From normal lung to invasive adenocarcinoma, top clone frequencies appeared to decrease.

The rearrangement links TRBV28 to TRBJ1-1, with D uncertain. This TCR came from a person aged 50 to 70 with lung adenocarcinoma. The sequencing sample was made of FFPE tissue from an adenomatous hyperplasia lung lesion. Subset denoted: atypical adenomatous hyperplasia (AAH), lung preneoplasia. For the CDR3, the DNA is TGTGCCAGCAGTTTCCCTAGTGGTTGGACTGAAGCTTTCTTT. This gives the protein CASSFPSGWTEAFF.